Listed here are 5 T cell receptor beta chains from one sample, sequenced in a study of lymphopenia after photon versus proton radiotherapy. Sequencing used immunoSEQ multiplex PCR; TCRdb keeps in-frame clones, though not all of them. The top ten hold 25% to 30% of the sample, which has roughly 57,000 clones, around four fifths seen once. The sample was peripheral blood, taken from a patient treated with photon-based radiotherapy. The receptor source for this set is a man aged 50 to 59 with gastric cancer.

CDR3 nucleotides: TGTGCCAGCAGGGGGGACACCGAAATGGCCACAGATACGCAGTATTTT. It yields the protein CASRGDTEMATDTQYF. The V call is TRBV25-1, the J call TRBJ2-3; perhaps TRBD1 as D (6 bases). The V end was cut by 6 bases, the J end by 2 bases, with 18 bases between. CDR1 and CDR2 from the germline V gene are MGHDK and SYGVNS. This CDR3 spans 16 amino acids.

V and J are TRBV7-2 and TRBJ2-3; 7 bases agree with TRBD2. V trimming: 3 bases; J trimming: 2 bases; junction bases outside the gene matches: 8. This CDR3 region has 16 residues. Germline V CDR1 and CDR2: SGHTA, FQGNSA. CDR3 region: CASSLGGRLFTDTQYF. CDR3 bases: TGTGCCAGCAGCTTGGGGGGGAGGCTCTTCACAGATACGCAGTATTTT. Based on the CDR3 plus reference TRBV7-2 and TRBJ2-3, the full variable domain is GAGVSQSPSNKVTEKGKDVELRCDPISGHTALYWYRQSLGQGLEFLIYFQGNSAPDKSGLPSDRFSAERTGGSVSTLTIQRTQQEDSAVYLCASSLGGRLFTDTQYFGPGTRLTVL.

The sample holds a few counts of this clone. V and J are TRBV7-2 and TRBJ2-4, with D perhaps matching TRBD1 (7 bases). Trimming left V 1 base short and J 7 bases short, with 14 bases between. CDR3 length: 15 residues. The germline V gene has CDR1 SGHTA and CDR2 FQGNSA. The CDR3 DNA reads TGTGCCAGCAGCTTAGGAGGGTCAGGGGGGAACATTCAGTACTTC. Translating gives CASSLGGSGGNIQYF.

The rearrangement uses TRBV15 and TRBJ1-5; D might be TRBD1 (6 bases). Trimming pared 0 bases from V and 3 bases from J, leaving 18 bases between. From germline, CDR1 is LNHNV and CDR2 YYDKDF (reference sequence). CDR3 size: 18 residues. CDR3 sequence reads: CATSRDSSGDQDNQPQHF. The CDR3 DNA is TGTGCCACCAGCAGAGACAGCTCAGGGGATCAGGACAATCAGCCCCAGCATTTT.

The sample holds one count of this clone. The genes are TRBV5-6 and TRBJ1-2, with 7 bases identical to TRBD1. Germline CDR1 reads SGHDT; CDR2 reads YYEEEE. V shed 2 bases, J shed 5 bases, and the junction held 12 bases outside the gene matches. The CDR3 is made up of 16 amino acids. The CDR3 DNA reads as TGTGCCAGCAGCTTCGGAGACAGGGATGAGGAGTATGGCTACACCTTC. It specifies CASSFGDRDEEYGYTF.